Included here is one T cell receptor (beta chain) sequence, with context. Its matching antigen is unknown. The trim removed 0 bases at V and 6 bases at J, leaving 4 bases unmatched. CDR3 length equals 15 residues. CDR1 is SGHTA, CDR2 FQGNSA, per germline. These data come from a study of OX40 agonist ivuxolimab in advanced cancers. Study summary: Patients got intravenous ivuxolimab at 0.01 to 10 mg/kg every 2 weeks.

Libraries were prepared by immunoSEQ multiplex PCR; TCRdb keeps only in-frame clonotypes and omits some of them. The table lists about 77,000 clones, approximately 81% of them singletons. Study outcomes and limitations: Low clonal expansion, among the lowest seen, marked partial responders at 0.1-3.0 mg/kg.

The material was CD4+ or CD8+ T cells sorted from blood, obtained in a trial of the OX40 agonist ivuxolimab. The chain carries TRBV7-2 and TRBJ2-2; TRBD2 matches at 7 bases. The source of this sequence is an adult with an advanced solid tumor such as melanoma, head and neck, liver or kidney cancer. The CDR3 bases are TGTGCCAGCAGCTTAGCGGGGGGGAATTCCGGGGAGCTGTTTTTT. It is translated as CASSLAGGNSGELFF.